Sequencing of this T cell receptor (beta chain) was carried out in a study of blood T cells in healthy people across ages. The germline gives CDR1 SGHTS, CDR2 YDEGEE. The V and J ends lost 6 bases and 7 bases respectively, with 17 bases between them. There are 13 residues in the CDR3. This clonotype has a handful of counts. Combining a sample-barcoded 5' primer with a J-beta primer mix, a second PCR ran for about 7 to 11 cycles. From the 5' RACE reads, TCRdb called clonotypes with MiXCR, one entry per CDR3 protein. The sample lists roughly 700,000 distinct CDR3 sequences, 20% to 25% occurring once. These data were also filed under a second study, of T cells of mothers and their children.

The source is a boy under 18 in good health. The sample taken for sequencing was blood. The rearrangement links TRBV5-8 to TRBJ2-7; D unresolved. The CDR3 loop is CASIPPLMREQYF. For the CDR3, the DNA is TGTGCCAGCATTCCCCCCCTTATGCGGGAGCAGTACTTC.